Each of the 32 T cell receptor beta chains below was sequenced from the same sample in a study of blood T cell repertoires in COVID-19. The data were produced by immunoSEQ multiplex PCR, yet TCRdb's version contains in-frame clones alone and is incomplete. The sample lists about 380,000 clones; about 90% were seen once. Sequencing input: PBMCs or T cells enriched from blood (not recorded which). The receptors were sampled from a woman aged 25 to 39 who had recovered from COVID-19.

CDR3 protein: CASSVEQGATGETQYF. The CDR3 DNA reads TGTGCCAGCAGCGTAGAACAGGGGGCCACGGGCGAGACCCAGTACTTC. The chain uses TRBV9 and TRBJ2-5; the match to TRBD1 covers 9 bases. The germline CDR1 and CDR2 sequences are SGDLS and YYNGEE. The CDR3 length is 16 residues. V lost 0 bases, J lost 5 bases, and 8 bases stayed unmatched.

The chain couples TRBV4-2 to TRBJ2-7, with 12 bases lining up with TRBD2. V trimming: 3 bases; J trimming: 4 bases; junction bases outside the gene matches: 7. Germline values: CDR1 LGHNA, CDR2 YNFKEQ. This CDR3 spans 16 amino acids. Written as DNA, the CDR3 is TGTGCCAGCAGCCAGCATGCTAGCGGGAGGGCTTACGAGCAGTACTTC. Amino acid sequence: CASSQHASGRAYEQYF.

CDR3 sequence: CASGPGQGQTNEKLFF. CDR3 nucleotide sequence: TGTGCCAGCGGCCCGGGACAGGGACAAACTAATGAAAAACTGTTTTTT. J is TRBJ1-4 and V is TRBV11-2, with 9 positions matching TRBD1. Losses at the gene ends were 8 bases for V and 1 base for J; bases not matched to a gene: 8. The CDR3 spans 16 residues. Germline CDR1 is SGHAT and CDR2 is FQNNGV. Together with reference TRBV11-2 and TRBJ1-4, the CDR3 gives the full variable domain: EAGVAQSPRYKIIEKRQSVAFWCNPISGHATLYWYQQILGQGPKLLIQFQNNGVVDDSQLPKDRFSAERLKGVDSTLKIQPAKLEDSAVYLCASGPGQGQTNEKLFFGSGTQLSVL.

As for this clone: One end of the junction does not line up with germline, which may come from a read error. The same CDR3 arises from other DNA sequences in this sample as well. The rearrangement joins TRBV6-2 or TRBV6-3 to TRBJ2-1, with D possibly being TRBD1 (7 bases). The length of the CDR3 is 16 residues. Germline CDR1 MNHEY, CDR2 SVGEGT. CDR3 amino acids: CASSRGGGWGSSEQFF. The DNA of the CDR3 is TGCGCCAGCAGTCGAGGAGGGGGCTGGGGGAGTAGTGAGCAGTTCTTC.

The chain joins TRBV2 to TRBJ2-3, with TRBD1 identical over 7 bases. This CDR3 is 14 amino acids long. Germline assignment: CDR1 SNHLY and CDR2 FYNNEI. CDR3 coding DNA: TGTGCAAGCGCGGAGACAGGGCGCACAGATACGCAGTATTTT. Its translation: CASAETGRTDTQYF.

This clone showed up just a few times. CDR3 DNA sequence: TGTGCCAGCAGCTTACCTCTCGCCGGAGCCACTGAAGCTTTCTTT. Translation gives CASSLPLAGATEAFF. The J gene is TRBJ1-1, the V gene TRBV7-9; D not resolved. This CDR3 has 15 amino acids. CDR1 and CDR2 from the germline V gene are SEHNR and FQNEAQ (reference sequence). Between the trimmed V and J ends, which lost 2 bases and 4 bases, there was a span of 14 bases.

The rearrangement uses TRBV7-2 and TRBJ2-7; perhaps TRBD1 as D (5 bases). V was clipped by 4 bases and J by 7 bases, with 11 bases between them. CDR3 size: 12 residues. Germline loops: CDR1 SGHTA, CDR2 FQGNSA. CDR3 sequence: CASSYRYGEQYF. Written as DNA, the CDR3 is TGTGCCAGCAGCTACAGGTACGGGGAGCAGTACTTC.

The chain links TRBV6-6 to TRBJ1-2, with no clear D. V was clipped by 6 bases and J by 0 bases, with 17 bases between them. This CDR3 spans 16 amino acids. CDR1 is MNHNY, CDR2 SVGAGI, per germline (reference sequence). The CDR3 here is CASRAGQAGANYGYTF. DNA of the CDR3: TGTGCCAGCAGAGCGGGCCAGGCGGGAGCTAACTATGGCTACACCTTC.

The chain recombines TRBV28 with TRBJ2-5, with no clear D. The V gene lost 5 bases and the J gene lost 2 bases, with 9 bases spanning the gap. The CDR3 extends over 13 amino acids. Per germline, CDR1 MDHEN and CDR2 SYDVKM. This CDR3 reads CASSPPGQETQYF. The CDR3 DNA follows: TGTGCCAGCAGTCCCCCCGGGCAAGAGACCCAGTACTTC. The variable domain in full, completed from reference TRBV28 and TRBJ2-5, reads DVKVTQSSRYLVKRTGEKVFLECVQDMDHENMFWYRQDPGLGLRLIYFSYDVKMKEKGDIPEGYSVSREKKERFSLILESASTNQTSMYLCASSPPGQETQYFGPGTRLLVL.

The V call is TRBV18, the J call TRBJ1-1; tentative D call: TRBD1 (6 bases). The CDR3 has 15 residues. The V gene lost 4 bases and the J gene lost 3 bases, with 15 bases spanning the gap. Germline V gene sequence: CDR1 KGHSH, CDR2 LQKENI. As DNA, the CDR3 is TGTGCCAGCTCACTGCTGTCGGGGGGCGACACTGAAGCTTTCTTT. It encodes CASSLLSGGDTEAFF.

This clone was detected only a few times. The chain joins TRBV19 to TRBJ2-1; tentatively, D is TRBD2 (6 bases). The CDR3 runs 14 residues. CDR1 and CDR2 (germline): LNHDA, SQIVND (reference sequence). V lost 4 bases and J lost 7, with 14 bases in between. The CDR3 loop reads CASSTMGLGNEQFF. In DNA, the CDR3 is TGTGCCAGTAGTACAATGGGACTCGGGAATGAGCAGTTCTTC.

The rearrangement joins TRBV25-1 to TRBJ2-2; D is uncertain. With 4 bases removed from V and 2 bases from J, the gap between germline ends came to 8 bases. The CDR3 sequence is 14 residues long. Germline loops: CDR1 MGHDK, CDR2 SYGVNS. The CDR3 nucleotides are TGTGCCAGCAGTGTGGGCCCAAACACCGGGGAGCTGTTTTTT. Amino acid sequence: CASSVGPNTGELFF.

The chain joins TRBV29-1 to TRBJ1-1; D possibly corresponds to TRBD1 (6 bases). This CDR3 region has 13 residues. V lost 5 bases to trimming and J lost 3 bases, with 13 bases between them. Germline assignment: CDR1 SQVTM and CDR2 ANQGSEA. The DNA of the CDR3 is TGCAGCGTTATCAGGGGCTCGGACACTGAAGCTTTCTTT. Protein product: CSVIRGSDTEAFF.

V is TRBV5-6 and J is TRBJ2-1; 9 bases line up with TRBD1. The V segment lost 6 bases and the J segment 7 bases; nucleotides outside the gene matches: 8. This CDR3 spans 14 amino acids. CDR1 and CDR2 (germline): SGHDT, YYEEEE. CDR3 DNA: TGTGCCAGCACAACACCGGGACAGGGAAATGAGCAGTTCTTC. It is translated as CASTTPGQGNEQFF.

The chain joins TRBV12-3 or TRBV12-4 to TRBJ2-1; D unclear. Deletions cut 5 bases from V and 7 bases from J, with 12 bases between. The CDR3 is 13 residues long. CDR3 sequence reads: CASSPQRINEQFF. Here the CDR3 DNA reads TGTGCCAGCAGTCCGCAGCGTATTAATGAGCAGTTCTTC.

The chain employs TRBV6-5 and TRBJ2-2; D possibly corresponds to TRBD1 (6 bases). Looked up from germline, CDR1 is MNHEY and CDR2 is SVGAGI. The CDR3 loop spans 14 amino acids. The V and J ends lost 10 bases and 5 bases respectively, with 17 bases between them. CDR3 bases: TGTGCCATTCGGTCACAGGGCGGGACCGGGGAGCTGTTTTTT. Protein product: CAIRSQGGTGELFF.

The V call is TRBV27, the J call TRBJ2-7; 7 nucleotides agree with TRBD2. After removal of 6 bases from V and 2 bases from J, the junction contained 7 bases not matched to a gene. Germline CDR1 MNHEY, CDR2 SMNVEV (reference sequence). The CDR3 length is 14 residues. The CDR3 here is CASRAAGGAYEQYF. In nucleotides, the CDR3 is TGTGCCAGCAGGGCCGCTGGGGGGGCCTACGAGCAGTACTTC.

The gene calls are TRBV2 and TRBJ2-3, with 7 bases aligning to TRBD2. The CDR3 consists of 16 residues. V dropped 0 bases and J dropped 10; count of bases not matched to a gene: 13. The germline V gene encodes CDR1 SNHLY and CDR2 FYNNEI. The DNA of the CDR3 is TGTGCCAGCAGTGAAGCCTCTCTAGCGGACCCTTTTCCGCAGTATTTT. Translating gives CASSEASLADPFPQYF.

The chain couples TRBV7-2 to TRBJ1-2; 7 nucleotides line up with TRBD1. The CDR3 consists of 14 residues. The J segment lost 8 bases and the V segment lost 5 bases, leaving 11 bases of the junction unmatched. Germline values: CDR1 SGHTA, CDR2 FQGNSA. The CDR3 DNA reads as TGTGCCAGCAGCCCAAACCGCAACAGGGGAGGCTACACCTTC. It translates to CASSPNRNRGGYTF.

The rearrangement joins TRBV2 to TRBJ2-1; TRBD1 matches at 10 bases. Germline V gene data show CDR1 as SNHLY and CDR2 as FYNNEI. V lost 5 bases and J lost 8; bases outside the gene matches: 9. The CDR3 loop spans 15 amino acids. This CDR3 reads CASSQGQGSWDEQFF. As DNA, the CDR3 is TGTGCCAGCAGTCAGGGACAGGGGAGTTGGGATGAGCAGTTCTTC.

The V call is TRBV18, the J call TRBJ1-2, with D tentatively TRBD1 (5 bases). This CDR3 spans 14 amino acids. CDR1 and CDR2 from the germline V gene are KGHSH and LQKENI. V was trimmed by 2 bases and J by 4 bases, leaving 11 bases between them. In DNA, the CDR3 is TGTGCCAGCTCACCAGGGGGAGGGCGCTATGGCTACACCTTC. It yields the protein CASSPGGGRYGYTF.

This chain uses TRBV7-8 with TRBJ2-1, with a tentative D call TRBD2 (5 bases). Looked up from germline, CDR1 is SGHVS and CDR2 is FQNEAQ. The CDR3 covers 14 residues. V was trimmed by 0 bases and J by 7 bases, leaving 10 bases between them. Written as DNA, the CDR3 is TGTGCCAGCAGCTTAGCGGGAGCACTTAATGAGCAGTTCTTC. This encodes CASSLAGALNEQFF.

This chain joins TRBV27 and TRBJ2-1; 9 bases align to TRBD2. Looked up from germline, CDR1 is MNHEY and CDR2 is SMNVEV (reference sequence). J lost 5 bases, V lost 2 bases, and 10 bases had no gene match. The CDR3 is 17 amino acids. The CDR3 region has the DNA TGTGCCAGCAGTTTAAAAGCTAGCGGGATAAGGGACAATGAGCAGTTCTTC. Protein sequence: CASSLKASGIRDNEQFF.

The rearrangement uses TRBV5-6 and TRBJ2-1; 8 bases match TRBD1. V shed 1 base and J 1 base; nucleotides not matched to a gene: 4. The CDR3 runs to 16 residues. The germline V gene encodes CDR1 SGHDT and CDR2 YYEEEE. CDR3 loop: CASSLFRGRSYNEQFF. CDR3 sequence (DNA): TGTGCCAGCAGCTTGTTCAGGGGGCGGTCCTACAATGAGCAGTTCTTC.

The J gene is TRBJ2-3, the V gene TRBV19; TRBD2 aligns across 11 bases. The CDR3 sequence is 18 residues long. Germline V gene data show CDR1 as LNHDA and CDR2 as SQIVND (reference sequence). The ends lost 3 bases at V and 6 bases at J; junction bases unmatched: 14. The CDR3 region is CASSISLPGLAGYDTQYF. CDR3 DNA: TGTGCCAGTAGTATTTCGTTACCCGGACTAGCGGGTTACGATACGCAGTATTTT.

The chain couples TRBV5-5 to TRBJ2-3, with 9 bases lining up with TRBD2. CDR1 and CDR2 (germline): SGHKS, YYEKEE (reference sequence). The CDR3 runs to 15 residues. Trimming cost V 2 bases and J 1 base; bases outside gene matches: 2. The CDR3 protein is CASSFGGRGTDTQYF. In nucleotides, the CDR3 is TGTGCCAGCAGCTTCGGCGGGAGGGGCACAGATACGCAGTATTTT.

The gene calls are TRBV4-1 and TRBJ2-1; 8 bases fit TRBD2. After removal of 1 base from V and 9 bases from J, the junction contained 2 bases not matched to a gene. This CDR3 is built from 13 residues. Germline values: CDR1 MGHRA, CDR2 YSYEKL. CDR3 DNA sequence: TGCGCCAGCAGCCAAGGCCGGGGGGGTGAGCAGTTCTTC. Translation gives CASSQGRGGEQFF.

The chain links TRBV18 to TRBJ1-1; a weak D match, TRBD1 (5 bases). The length of the CDR3 is 16 residues. CDR1 KGHSH and CDR2 LQKENI come from the germline V gene. Deletions cut 2 bases from V and 0 bases from J, with 13 bases between. CDR3 in DNA: TGTGCCAGCTCACCAGGCATAAGACAGATGAACACTGAAGCTTTCTTT. This gives the protein CASSPGIRQMNTEAFF.

The gene calls are TRBV6-1 and TRBJ1-6, with 7 bases lining up with TRBD1. CDR1 MNHNS and CDR2 SASEGT come from the germline V gene. Losses at the gene ends were 2 bases for V and 10 bases for J; bases not matched to a gene: 20. CDR3 length equals 19 residues. Written as DNA, the CDR3 is TGTGCCAGCAGTGAACAAAGGGGGAGAACAGGGGATGCGTACTCACCCCTCCACTTT. This encodes CASSEQRGRTGDAYSPLHF.

The chain recombines TRBV7-9 with TRBJ1-1; D not certain. Germline values: CDR1 SEHNR, CDR2 FQNEAQ (reference sequence). The CDR3 is 14 amino acids. Trimming shortened V by 3 bases and J by 5 bases, and 13 bases separated the two germline ends. CDR3 DNA: TGTGCCAGCAGCTTCCGGGCCCCGGGAACTGAAGCTTTCTTT. It specifies CASSFRAPGTEAFF.

The chain joins TRBV5-1 to TRBJ2-1; TRBD2 aligns across 8 bases. Germline V CDR1 and CDR2: SGHRS, YFSETQ. The CDR3 runs 14 residues. The V and J ends lost 1 base and 7 bases, in that order; junction bases with no gene match: 4. The CDR3 here is CASSLSGSGNEQFF. CDR3 nucleotide sequence: TGCGCCAGCAGCTTGAGCGGGAGTGGTAATGAGCAGTTCTTC.

J is TRBJ2-6 and V is TRBV5-1; the D gene is possibly TRBD1 (6 bases). Per germline, CDR1 SGHRS and CDR2 YFSETQ. The CDR3 is 15 amino acids. The V gene lost 3 bases and the J gene lost 0 bases, with 7 bases spanning the gap. CDR3 sequence: CASSWTVSGANVLTF. The CDR3 DNA sequence: TGCGCCAGCAGCTGGACAGTCTCTGGGGCCAACGTCCTGACTTTC.